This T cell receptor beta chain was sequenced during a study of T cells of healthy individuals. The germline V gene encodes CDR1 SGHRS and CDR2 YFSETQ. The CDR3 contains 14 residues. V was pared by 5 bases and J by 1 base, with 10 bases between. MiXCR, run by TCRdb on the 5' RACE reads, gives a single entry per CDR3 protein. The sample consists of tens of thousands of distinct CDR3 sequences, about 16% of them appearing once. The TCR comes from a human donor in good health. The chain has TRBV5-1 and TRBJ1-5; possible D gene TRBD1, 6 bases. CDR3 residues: CASSPGESNQPQHF. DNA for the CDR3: TGCGCCAGCAGTCCAGGGGAAAGCAATCAGCCCCAGCATTTT.